This T cell receptor (beta chain) is drawn from a study of cytomegalovirus exposure and HLA in healthy donors. Germline V CDR1 and CDR2: SGHAT, FQNNGV. The V and J ends lost 2 bases and 7 bases respectively, with 14 bases between them. This CDR3 comprises 14 residues. Produced via immunoSEQ multiplex PCR; TCRdb's table is partial and in-frame only. The sample yields roughly 50,000 clones, roughly 90% seen once. Sequenced material: PBMCs. The chain is built from TRBV11-2 and TRBJ1-1; D possibly corresponds to TRBD1 (5 bases). The TCR sequence derives from a man aged 18 to 29 in good health and CMV-seronegative. CDR3 nucleotide sequence: TGTGCCAGCAGCTTATTCAGCGGGGCGGGTGAAGCTTTCTTT. It is translated as CASSLFSGAGEAFF.